The T cell receptor (beta chain) described here comes from a study of T cell changes during pregnancy in multiple sclerosis. This CDR3 is 17 amino acids long. The germline V and J ends were trimmed by 0 bases and 2 bases, with 17 bases remaining between them. Germline lookup yields CDR1 SGDLS and CDR2 YYNGEE. Data came from immunoSEQ multiplex PCR; TCRdb stores just in-frame clones and leaves some out. The repertoire includes roughly 64,000 clones, roughly 92% of them detected once, and roughly 1.5% sits in the top ten. This TCR was recovered from a female donor with multiple sclerosis, enrolled in a pregnancy study. This rearrangement joins TRBV9 to TRBJ1-2, with a tentative D call TRBD1 (5 bases). Sequenced material: peripheral blood, taken in the second trimester of pregnancy. The CDR3 sequence is CASSVGGDSMGNYGYTF. The CDR3, as DNA: TGTGCCAGCAGCGTAGGGGGGGATAGTATGGGGAACTATGGCTACACCTTC.